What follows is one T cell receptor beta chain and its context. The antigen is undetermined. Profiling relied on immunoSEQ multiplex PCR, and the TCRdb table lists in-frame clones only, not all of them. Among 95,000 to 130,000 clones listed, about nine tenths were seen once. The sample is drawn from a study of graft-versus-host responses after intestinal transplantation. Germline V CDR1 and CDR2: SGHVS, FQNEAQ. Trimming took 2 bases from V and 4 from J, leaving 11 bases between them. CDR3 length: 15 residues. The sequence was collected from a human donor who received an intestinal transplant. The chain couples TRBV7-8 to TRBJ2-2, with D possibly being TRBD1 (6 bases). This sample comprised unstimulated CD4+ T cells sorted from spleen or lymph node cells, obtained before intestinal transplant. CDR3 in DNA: TGTGCCAGCAGCTTATTTCAGGGGACCACCGGGGAGCTGTTTTTT. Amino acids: CASSLFQGTTGELFF.